The T cell receptor (beta chain) described here comes from a study of T cell repertoires in cytomegalovirus infection. General study results and limits: Within the response measured ex vivo, HLA-C-restricted CMV-specific TCR beta clonotypes were dominant.

MiXCR, applied by TCRdb to the reads, yields one record per CDR3 protein. The data show fewer than 850,000 distinct CDR3 sequences, 25% to 30% seen once. Trimming took 3 bases from V and 5 from J, leaving 15 bases between them. From germline, CDR1 is KGHSH and CDR2 LQKENI. The CDR3 consists of 15 residues. In the case of this clonotype: Its target is unknown.

This TCR came from a human donor in good health (CMV status not recorded). Some clones in this sample may be carry-over from other donors' samples. The chain carries TRBV18 and TRBJ2-3; D perhaps matches TRBD2 (5 bases). The source was cultured CD8+ T cells from PBMCs, collected from culture after CMV antigen stimulation. CDR3 sequence (DNA): TGTGCCAGCTCACCGGAGTTAAAAGCGGTAGATACGCAGTATTTT. The encoded protein is CASSPELKAVDTQYF.